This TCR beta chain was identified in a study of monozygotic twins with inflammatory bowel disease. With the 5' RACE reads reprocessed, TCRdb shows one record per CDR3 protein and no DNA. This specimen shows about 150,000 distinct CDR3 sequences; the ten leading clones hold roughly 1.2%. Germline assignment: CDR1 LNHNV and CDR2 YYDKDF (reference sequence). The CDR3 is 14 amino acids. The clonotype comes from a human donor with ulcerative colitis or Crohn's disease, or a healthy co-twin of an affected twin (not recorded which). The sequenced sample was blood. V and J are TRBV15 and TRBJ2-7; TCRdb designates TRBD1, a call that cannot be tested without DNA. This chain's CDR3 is CATKRDRATVEQYF.